The present T cell receptor (beta chain) was sequenced within a study of identical twins. The study's findings and limits: Its conclusions, products of cross-sectional statistical analysis, did not come from following the same donors. Out-of-frame alpha sequences that twins shared showed excess low generation probability.

Germline-derived CDR1 and CDR2 are SGHTA and FQGNSA. There are 14 residues in the CDR3. Note on this clonotype: The antigen is not known. The junction departs from the called germline gene at one end, perhaps through a read error.

One entry per CDR3 protein results from TCRdb running MiXCR on the 5' RACE reads. This sample has 200,000 to 250,000 distinct CDR3 sequences; roughly a tenth occur once, and the top ten carry roughly 10%. Sequences were obtained from memory T cells sorted from blood. This TCR was sampled from a man aged 50 to 60 in good health. This chain links TRBV7-2 with TRBJ2-7; the D call may be TRBD1 or TRBD2 (5 bases each). The CDR3 reads CASSWGGGSFEQYF. The DNA of the CDR3 is TGTGCCAGCAGCTGGGGTGGGGGTTCCTTCGAGCAGTACTTC.